A selection of T cell receptor beta chains follows, all from one sample in a study of T cell responses to AZD1222 COVID-19 vaccine. The table came from immunoSEQ multiplex PCR; TCRdb's copy has only in-frame clones and leaves some out. The sample holds 100,000 or so clones, around nine tenths seen once. The input for sequencing was peripheral blood, taken 28 days after the second AZD1222 dose. The receptors originated from an adult who received the AZD1222 COVID-19 vaccine. Both conserved end residues are part of each CDR3. A D gene is named only where the DNA matches it firmly. Part of the rows lack a size; the others show once, few, many or a class for expanded clones.

TRBV28	-	-	TRBJ1-2	CASSSSGAGVGGYTF	TGTGCCAGCAGTTCCTCGGGGGCAGGGGTGGGTGGCTACACCTTC
TRBV7-2	-	TRBD1	TRBJ2-1	CASSLGPPGTGGNEQFF	TGTGCCAGCAGCTTAGGACCCCCCGGGACAGGGGGCAATGAGCAGTTCTTC
TRBV27	-	-	TRBJ2-7	CASTSNTTYEQYF	TGTGCCAGCACCTCCAACACAACCTACGAGCAGTACTTC
TRBV18	once	-	TRBJ2-7	CASSPQLDGQGREQYF	TGTGCCAGCTCACCTCAATTGGATGGGCAGGGACGCGAGCAGTACTTC
TRBV2	-	-	TRBJ1-3	CASSEMGAPNTIYF	TGTGCCAGCAGTGAAATGGGGGCGCCGAACACCATATATTTT
TRBV6-6	-	TRBD1	TRBJ2-7	CASSTLAGQGYEQYF	TGTGCCAGCAGTACCCTCGCGGGACAGGGATACGAGCAGTACTTC
TRBV18	-	TRBD2	TRBJ2-1	CASSPERGLAGAINEQFF	TGTGCCAGCTCACCTGAGAGGGGACTAGCGGGGGCTATCAATGAGCAGTTCTTC
TRBV27	-	-	TRBJ2-7	CASSRQEAHEQYF	TGTGCCAGCAGTAGACAGGAAGCCCACGAGCAGTACTTC
TRBV28	medium-sized	-	TRBJ1-4	CASSSGGGTNEKLFF	TGTGCCAGCAGTTCGGGGGGAGGGACTAATGAAAAACTGTTTTTT
TRBV2	-	-	TRBJ1-5	CASSGSVYSNQPQHF	TGTGCCAGCAGTGGGAGCGTTTATAGCAATCAGCCCCAGCATTTT
TRBV28	-	-	TRBJ1-2	CASSLRGENGYTF	TGTGCCAGCAGTTTAAGGGGGGAAAATGGCTACACCTTC
TRBV2	-	TRBD1	TRBJ2-6	CASRWTGGPGTGANVLTF	TGTGCCAGCAGATGGACAGGGGGCCCTGGTACTGGGGCCAACGTCCTGACTTTC
TRBV7-3	-	-	TRBJ1-1	CASSDTGSTEAFF	TGTGCCAGCAGCGACACAGGGAGCACTGAAGCTTTCTTT
TRBV6-5	-	TRBD1	TRBJ2-7	CASNRGYEQYF	TGTGCCAGCAACAGGGGCTACGAGCAGTACTTC
TRBV28	-	TRBD1	TRBJ2-1	CASSVLPGQGASYNEQFF	TGTGCCAGCAGCGTACTCCCGGGACAGGGGGCCTCCTACAATGAGCAGTTCTTC
TRBV7-9	-	-	TRBJ1-1	CASSPPGALNTEAFF	TGTGCCAGCAGCCCCCCAGGGGCCTTGAACACTGAAGCTTTCTTT
TRBV20-1	-	-	TRBJ1-2	CSSRGAGGYTF	TGCTCTTCAAGGGGAGCTGGAGGCTACACCTTC
TRBV19	-	TRBD2	TRBJ2-2	CASRRLAGGQNTGELFF	TGTGCCAGTAGGCGGCTAGCGGGAGGCCAGAACACCGGGGAGCTGTTTTTT
TRBV4-2	once	-	TRBJ1-1	CASSQDPGVTEAFF	TGTGCCAGCAGCCAAGATCCAGGGGTCACTGAAGCTTTCTTT
TRBV30	-	-	TRBJ1-4	CAWSVRATNEKLFF	TGTGCCTGGAGTGTAAGGGCAACTAATGAAAAACTGTTTTTT
TRBV6-5	-	-	TRBJ1-2	CATSGPTYGYTF	TGTGCCACCTCGGGACCGACCTATGGCTACACCTTC
TRBV4-2	-	-	TRBJ1-4	CASSQVSVGGVGFLGEKLFF	TGTGCCAGCAGCCAAGTGAGCGTGGGGGGCGTGGGTTTTCTTGGGGAAAAACTGTTTTTT
TRBV30	-	-	TRBJ1-4	CAWSRTYEKLFF	TGTGCCTGGAGTCGGACTTATGAAAAACTGTTTTTT
TRBV7-9	-	TRBD1	TRBJ2-1	CVSSPGQGYNEQFF	TGTGTGAGCTCCCCGGGACAGGGGTACAATGAGCAGTTCTTC
TRBV3-1/TRBV3-2	-	-	TRBJ2-5	CASSQEVVADNQETQYF	TGTGCCAGCAGCCAAGAGGTTGTTGCGGACAACCAAGAGACCCAGTACTTC
TRBV13	-	TRBD1	TRBJ1-3	CATQGAAGNTIYF	TGTGCCACCCAGGGGGCGGCTGGAAACACCATATATTTT
TRBV7-3	-	TRBD2	TRBJ2-5	CASSSSGGGETQYF	TGTGCCAGCAGCTCCTCGGGCGGGGGGGAGACCCAGTACTTC
TRBV10-2	-	-	TRBJ2-7	CASRGGYSYEQYF	TGCGCCAGCAGGGGCGGCTACTCCTACGAGCAGTACTTC
TRBV2	-	TRBD1	TRBJ1-5	CASRQGVGSNQPQHF	TGTGCCAGTCGACAGGGGGTGGGTAGCAATCAGCCCCAGCATTTT
TRBV5-1	-	TRBD2	TRBJ2-7	CASSSLGGGDYEQYF	TGCGCCAGCAGCTCCCTCGGGGGAGGGGACTACGAGCAGTACTTC
TRBV2	-	-	TRBJ1-4	CASTRRGIAINEKLFF	TGTGCCAGCACCAGACGGGGAATCGCTATTAATGAAAAACTGTTTTTT
TRBV27	once	TRBD2	TRBJ2-7	CASSSTLAGGIYEQYF	TGTGCCAGCAGTTCCACACTAGCGGGGGGGATCTACGAGCAGTACTTC
TRBV18	-	TRBD1	TRBJ1-1	CASSPEPGGTEAFF	TGTGCCAGCTCACCCGAACCAGGGGGCACTGAAGCTTTCTTT
TRBV7-6	-	-	TRBJ2-2	CASSFYTGTNTGELFF	TGTGCCAGCAGCTTCTATACAGGCACGAACACCGGGGAGCTGTTTTTT
TRBV7-3	once	TRBD2	TRBJ2-1	CASSFNRLAGLDEQFF	TGTGCCAGCAGCTTTAATCGACTAGCGGGGTTGGATGAGCAGTTCTTC
TRBV28	-	-	TRBJ2-7	CASSLPHYYEQYF	TGTGCCAGCAGTTTGCCCCATTACTACGAGCAGTACTTC
TRBV7-7	-	-	TRBJ2-5	CASSFSSAQETQYF	TGTGCTAGCAGCTTCTCTAGCGCACAAGAGACCCAGTACTTC
TRBV11-2	once	-	TRBJ1-1	CASSLELVLRDTEAFF	TGTGCCAGCAGCTTAGAGCTAGTTCTACGGGACACTGAAGCTTTCTTT
TRBV24-1	-	TRBD1	TRBJ2-7	CATSDPTGGNSYEQYF	TGTGCCACCAGTGATCCCACAGGGGGCAACTCCTACGAGCAGTACTTC
TRBV7-6	few	TRBD2	TRBJ2-7	CASSPRTSGSHEQYF	TGTGCCAGCAGCCCCCGGACTAGCGGGAGTCACGAGCAGTACTTC
TRBV30	-	TRBD1	TRBJ1-2	CAYSGTAYGYTF	TGTGCCTACTCCGGGACAGCCTATGGCTACACCTTC
TRBV12-3/TRBV12-4	-	-	TRBJ1-3	CATRPRKF	TGTGCCACCCGCCCACGGAAGTTT
TRBV6-1	few	TRBD1	TRBJ1-1	CASSEAIGQGNTEAFF	TGTGCCAGCAGTGAAGCTATTGGACAGGGTAACACTGAAGCTTTCTTT
TRBV9	-	TRBD2	TRBJ2-5	CASSVDIGGLGDETQYF	TGTGCCAGCAGCGTAGATATTGGGGGACTAGGGGACGAGACCCAGTACTTC
TRBV27	once	-	TRBJ1-2	CASSLTYNYGYTF	TGTGCCAGCAGTTTAACCTACAACTATGGCTACACCTTC
TRBV13	-	-	TRBJ1-3	CASSLLGSGNTIYF	TGTGCCAGCAGCTTACTGGGCTCTGGAAACACCATATATTTT
TRBV3-1/TRBV3-2	-	-	TRBJ2-1	CASSQQGLLNEQFF	TGTGCCAGCAGCCAGCAGGGCCTATTAAATGAGCAGTTCTTC
TRBV19	-	-	TRBJ2-1	CASTQTGHLQEQFF	TGTGCCAGTACGCAAACCGGGCATCTCCAGGAGCAGTTCTTC
TRBV12-3/TRBV12-4	-	TRBD2	TRBJ2-7	CASSNEWGGEQYF	TGTGCCAGCAGTAATGAGTGGGGGGGCGAGCAGTACTTC
TRBV5-1	few	-	TRBJ1-1	CASSRRTELNTEAFF	TGCGCCAGCAGCCGAAGGACAGAATTGAACACTGAAGCTTTCTTT
TRBV5-4	-	TRBD1	TRBJ2-7	CASSLGQGQSQKQYF	TGTGCCAGCAGCCTGGGACAGGGCCAGTCTCAAAAGCAGTACTTC
TRBV24-1	-	-	TRBJ2-3	CATSGTWIGTQYF	TGTGCCACCTCCGGGACTTGGATCGGTACGCAGTATTTT
TRBV5-4	-	-	TRBJ2-1	CASSLPRNNEQFF	TGTGCCAGCAGCTTGCCCCGGAACAATGAGCAGTTCTTC
TRBV3-1/TRBV3-2	-	TRBD2	TRBJ2-1	CASSQRSGLAGGPDNEQFF	TGTGCCAGCAGCCAAAGATCGGGACTAGCGGGAGGGCCGGACAATGAGCAGTTCTTC
TRBV9	-	-	TRBJ2-3	CASSPRAAVTDTQYF	TGTGCCAGCAGCCCCCGCGCGGCAGTCACAGATACGCAGTATTTT
TRBV2	few	-	TRBJ1-2	CASSAGPNYGYTF	TGTGCCAGCAGTGCTGGTCCAAACTATGGCTACACCTTC
TRBV14	-	-	TRBJ2-7	CASSQEWVGEQYF	TGTGCCAGCAGCCAAGAGTGGGTCGGCGAGCAGTACTTC
TRBV9	-	TRBD2	TRBJ2-1	CASSGATSGKSSYNEQFF	TGTGCCAGCAGCGGGGCGACTAGCGGAAAGAGCTCCTACAATGAGCAGTTCTTC
TRBV30	-	-	TRBJ1-1	CASSRGRLEDTEAFF	TGTGCCTCCAGTAGGGGTAGGCTCGAGGACACTGAAGCTTTCTTT